This TCR beta chain was identified during a study of blood T cell repertoires in COVID-19 (dated by TCRdb to about 2020). For context, the study as a whole: Samples covering the acute and convalescent phases of COVID-19 were provided by collaborators in the United States, Italy and Spain. The prospective study material was composed of cDNA or gDNA derived from T cells, B-cell-depleted T cells, or PBMCs. The dataset comprised deeply sampled blood TCRbeta repertoires from subjects exposed to, actively infected with, or recovered from COVID-19. The repertoires were released in a freely available public database intended as a resource for research on the immune response to SARS-CoV-2. The samples were drawn from two sources: the first 160 participants of the ongoing ImmuneRACE study, and over 950 subjects contributed by 6 global collaborators. The sample metadata nearly always contained a de-identified subject ID, COVID-19 status, age in years and sex. Where available, HLA class I and class II types were taken from metadata supplied by the sample provider and were not determined by assay-based typing.

TCRbeta CDR3 regions were amplified from genomic DNA by means of the immunoSEQ Assay, a bias-controlled multiplex PCR. On the authors' methods: The number of nucleated cells in each sample was estimated from the amplification of reference gene primers within the assay. Sequence reads were collapsed and filtered to measure the absolute abundance of every unique TCRbeta CDR3 rearrangement. For each sample, productive Simpson clonality was calculated as the square root of Simpson's diversity index across productive rearrangements. Drawn from immuneACCESS, this table holds only the in-frame rearrangements with V and J called that TCRdb kept. Clones are partly lost; checked studies trace under half to an unresolved V gene and leave the rest unexplained. The DNA gave D and trimming, while V, J and clone size come from that table. Recorded for this sample are under 95,000 clones; roughly 87% of them occurred a single time. The ten largest clones capture roughly 10% of the sample.

The germline V gene yields SGHNT for CDR1 and YENEEA for CDR2. V is reduced by 5 bases and J by 3 bases, leaving a spacing of 10 bases between them. The CDR3 sequence holds 13 residues, the cysteine and phenylalanine included. The entry retains the CDR3 DNA only, 39 bases that are in frame from base 1. Collaborating institutions collected whole blood in K2EDTA tubes following their own protocols. For TCRbeta analysis, collaborator samples were shipped as frozen whole blood, as isolated PBMCs, or as DNA extracted from either sample type. About this clone itself: Its antigen has not been determined. The record has no base qualities; no much larger clone is one base away.

The investigation overall reported the following: The amount of clinical and demographic metadata varied by source and participant and was provided uncurated.

The V and J genes are TRBV11-3 and TRBJ1-1, with a weak D call of TRBD1 (6 bases match). This TCR was recovered from a middle-aged man with acute or convalescent COVID-19. Sequencing input: peripheral blood. CDR3 loop: CASSPRTDTEAFF. The DNA reads as follows: TGTGCCAGCAGCCCACGGACAGACACTGAAGCTTTCTTT.